These 4 T cell receptor beta chains originate from one sample sequenced in a study of blood T cell repertoires in COVID-19. TCRdb's table, derived via immunoSEQ multiplex PCR, lists solely in-frame clones and lacks some. The sample lists about 180,000 clones; 80% to 90% were seen once. The sample consisted of peripheral blood. Receptors were obtained from an elderly woman with COVID-19, enrolled during active disease.

The chain uses TRBV28 and TRBJ1-4; 10 bases align to TRBD1. Trimming cost V 8 bases and J 7 bases; bases outside gene matches: 7. The CDR3 runs 14 residues. Germline V gives CDR1 MDHEN, CDR2 SYDVKM. The CDR3 nucleotides are TGTGCCAGCTTGACAGGGGGCGGGAGTGAAAAACTGTTTTTT. It encodes CASLTGGGSEKLFF.

The chain's CDR3 is CASSLFTGRAYEQYF. CDR3 nucleotide sequence: TGCGCCAGCAGCTTGTTCACCGGGAGGGCCTACGAGCAGTACTTC. The chain couples TRBV5-1 to TRBJ2-7, with 8 nucleotides matching TRBD2. V lost 1 base to trimming and J lost 2 bases; unmatched junction nucleotides: 5. CDR3 length: 15 residues. Germline assignment: CDR1 SGHRS and CDR2 YFSETQ.

This clone appeared a few times. CDR3 sequence: CASRVPGTENTEAFF. CDR3 DNA sequence: TGTGCCAGCAGGGTCCCCGGGACAGAGAACACTGAAGCTTTCTTT. The chain links TRBV28 to TRBJ1-1; 7 positions agree with TRBD1. The CDR3 loop spans 15 amino acids. Losses at the gene ends were 6 bases for V and 1 base for J; bases not matched to a gene: 8. Germline CDR1 is MDHEN and CDR2 is SYDVKM.

This CDR3 is CASSPPAENEKLFF. In DNA form, the CDR3 reads TGTGCCAGCTCACCACCTGCTGAGAATGAAAAACTGTTTTTT. V is TRBV18 and J is TRBJ1-4; D unresolved. The CDR3 is made up of 14 amino acids. V was clipped by 0 bases and J by 5 bases, with 7 bases between them. The germline CDR1 and CDR2 sequences are KGHSH and LQKENI. The whole variable domain, remainder taken from reference TRBV18 and TRBJ1-4, is NAGVMQNPRHLVRRRGQEARLRCSPMKGHSHVYWYRQLPEEGLKFMVYLQKENIIDESGMPKERFSAEFPKEGPSILRIQQVVRGDSAAYFCASSPPAENEKLFFGSGTQLSVL.